The text below deals with one T cell receptor (beta chain). Original handling: Counts of nucleated cells, estimated from reference gene primer amplification, were obtained. Clones were read by immunoSEQ multiplex PCR, and TCRdb kept only the in-frame ones, dropping some. That table furnishes V, J and clone size, whereas the DNA furnished D and trimming. The sample contains 250,000 to 350,000 clones, 85% to 90% of which appear only once. The sample is drawn from a study of blood T cell repertoires in COVID-19. Study-wide background: The samples span acute and convalescent COVID-19 from the United States, Italy and Spain.

Enrollment of patients from Seattle took place during active infection, with longitudinal follow-up. This TCR came from a woman in her forties or fifties with COVID-19, enrolled during active disease. Sample: peripheral blood.

CDR3 bases: TGTGCCAGCAGCGTAGGTGACAGGGACCTCCCGAGGGGCTACACCTTC. This sequence encodes CASSVGDRDLPRGYTF. The chain recombines TRBV9 with TRBJ1-2, with 7 bases identical to TRBD1. Germline V gives CDR1 SGDLS, CDR2 YYNGEE. CDR3 length: 16 residues. Germline trimming cut 0 bases from V and 8 bases from J; bases unmatched to any gene: 13.